Sequencing of this T cell receptor beta chain was carried out in a study of blood T cell repertoires in COVID-19 (dated by TCRdb to the early 2020s). Regarding the study in general: Samples covering the acute and convalescent phases of COVID-19 were provided by collaborators in the United States, Italy and Spain. The material from the prospective study consisted of cDNA or gDNA derived from T cells, B-cell-depleted T cells, or PBMCs. Subjects who had been exposed to COVID-19, were actively infected with it, or had recovered from it provided the deeply sampled blood TCRbeta repertoires that made up the dataset. The repertoires were made available in a free public database intended to serve as a resource for research on the immune response to SARS-CoV-2. The samples were drawn from the first 160 participants of the ongoing ImmuneRACE study and from 1,254 subjects provided by 6 global collaborators. A de-identified subject ID, COVID-19 status, age in years and sex were almost always included in the sample metadata. Where available, HLA class I and class II types were obtained from metadata supplied by the sample provider rather than from assay-based typing.

Trimming takes 6 bases off V and 4 bases off J; junction bases not matched to a gene: 6. From the cysteine through the phenylalanine, the CDR3 covers 14 amino acids. Here the CDR3 DNA is all that survives: 42 bases in frame from base 1. Sequences SGHRS (CDR1) and YFSETQ (CDR2) are obtained from the germline V gene. General study outcomes and caveats: How much clinical and demographic metadata was included differed by source and by participant, and the metadata was provided uncurated.

TCRbeta CDR3 regions were amplified from genomic DNA by means of the immunoSEQ Assay, a bias-controlled multiplex PCR. From the authors' description of their analysis: The number of nucleated cells in each sample was estimated from the amplification of reference gene primers within the assay. Sequence reads were collapsed and filtered to measure the absolute abundance of every unique TCRbeta CDR3 rearrangement. For each sample, productive Simpson clonality was calculated as the square root of Simpson's diversity index over productive rearrangements. Not all clones reach the TCRdb copy of this immuneACCESS table, which keeps in-frame sequences only. Checked studies attribute under half of the gap to unresolved V genes and leave the rest unexplained. V and J calls and clone size are copied from that table; D and trimming were computed from the DNA. The sample table contains 41,000 or so clones; only one count was recorded for about 85% of them. The top ten clonotypes cover approximately 4.6% of the sample.

Only a few counts were recorded for this clone. Its binding antigen is unknown. Base-call qualities are not available, and no considerably larger clone is one nucleotide away. Collaborating institutions collected whole blood in K2EDTA tubes following their own protocols. For TCRbeta analysis, collaborator samples were shipped as frozen whole blood, as isolated PBMCs, or as DNA extracted from either sample type. The rearrangement joined TRBV5-1 to TRBJ1-2; 10 central nucleotides agree with TRBD1. This receptor was identified in a man between 60 and 75 years old with acute or convalescent COVID-19. The sequencing sample was made of peripheral blood. CDR3 sequence: CASTRDRGVYGYTF. The DNA is TGCGCCAGCACCCGGGACAGGGGAGTCTATGGCTACACCTTC.